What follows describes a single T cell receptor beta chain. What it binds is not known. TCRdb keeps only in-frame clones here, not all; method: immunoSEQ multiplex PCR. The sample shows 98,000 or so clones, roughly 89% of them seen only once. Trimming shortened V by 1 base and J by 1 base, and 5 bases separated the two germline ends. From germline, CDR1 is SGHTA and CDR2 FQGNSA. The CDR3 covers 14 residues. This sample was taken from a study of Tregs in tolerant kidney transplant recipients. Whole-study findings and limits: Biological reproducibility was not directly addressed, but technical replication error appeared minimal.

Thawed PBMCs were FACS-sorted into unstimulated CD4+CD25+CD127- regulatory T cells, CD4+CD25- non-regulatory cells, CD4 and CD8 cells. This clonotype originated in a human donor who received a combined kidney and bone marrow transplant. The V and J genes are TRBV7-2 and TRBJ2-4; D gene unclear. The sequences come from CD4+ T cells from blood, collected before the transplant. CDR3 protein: CASSLGHAKNIQYF. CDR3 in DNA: TGTGCCAGCAGCTTAGGGCATGCCAAAAACATTCAGTACTTC.